Detailed here is one T cell receptor (beta chain). Its cognate antigen is unknown. Assay: immunoSEQ multiplex PCR; the TCRdb copy retains only in-frame clones and omits some. The sample comprises about 3,100 clones, roughly 79% of which are singletons, and under 9% rests with the top ten. These data are taken from a study of high-grade serous ovarian cancer treatment subgroups. Study-wide background: On average, approximately 14,000 reads and 7,494 unique TCR beta rearrangements were obtained per sample. Points from the study as a whole: Without spatial data, bulk sequencing limits insight into HGSC tumor diversity.

Tumor samples were obtained before definitive surgery or chemotherapy. Germline loops: CDR1 LNHDA, CDR2 SQIVND (reference sequence). The length of the CDR3 is 13 residues. The V and J ends lost 5 bases and 1 base respectively, with 8 bases between them. The rearrangement uses TRBV19 and TRBJ2-5; D not resolved. Material for sequencing was tumor tissue. The receptor was derived from a human donor with high-grade serous ovarian cancer. The CDR3: CASSPRTQETQYF. CDR3 bases: TGTGCCAGTAGTCCGAGAACCCAAGAGACCCAGTACTTC.